The entry that follows covers one T cell receptor beta chain sequence. The antigen is not known. Profiled with immunoSEQ multiplex PCR; TCRdb holds only in-frame clones, not every one. The sample lists roughly 200,000 clones; roughly 92% were seen once. The data belong to a study of T cell responses to AZD1222 COVID-19 vaccine. Study-level points and caveats: There were vaccine-associated CD4 TCRs across spike, dominant at 160-218 and 743-854. Among those given AZD1222, only five or six were seropositive at baseline.

There are 14 residues in the CDR3. CDR1 GTSNPN and CDR2 SVGIG come from the germline V gene (reference sequence). The ends lost 0 bases at V and 5 bases at J; junction bases unmatched: 5. The chain links TRBV30 to TRBJ2-7; 9 bases are shared with TRBD1. The starting material was peripheral blood, obtained on day 0 of AZD1222 vaccination. The origin of this receptor is an adult in good health. The CDR3 DNA follows: TGTGCCTGGAGTGTCCTTGGGACAGGGAACGAGCAGTACTTC. It is translated as CAWSVLGTGNEQYF.